Listed below are T cell receptor beta chains from one sample, sequenced in a study of T cells in Graves' hyperthyroidism and ophthalmopathy. TCRdb passed the multiplex PCR reads through MiXCR, listing each CDR3 protein once. The data contain 300,000 to 450,000 distinct CDR3 sequences, more than 15% of them singletons. The sequenced sample was blood. These receptors came from a woman between 18 and 29 years old with Graves' hyperthyroidism that later progressed to Graves' ophthalmopathy. CDR3s leave out the opening cysteine and the closing phenylalanine or tryptophan. D genes are given only for firm matches.

>NA|TRBV3-1|TRBJ2-1
ASSQGNGPYNEQF
>TRBD2|TRBV7-2|TRBJ2-7
ASSPLGGTSGRWTYEQY
>TRBD2|TRBV7-2|TRBJ2-7
ASSPKWVAGEGEQY
>TRBD1|TRBV28|TRBJ2-4
ASRGTGAAKNIQY
>NA|TRBV5-1|TRBJ1-1
ASSTDRRMNTEAF
>TRBD1|TRBV4-1|TRBJ1-1
ASSPRDRFPSSPMNTEAF
>NA|TRBV7-9|TRBJ2-7
ASSLAGFPYEQY
>TRBD2|TRBV29-1|TRBJ2-7
SVGPGLAGVYEQY
>TRBD2|TRBV29-1|TRBJ2-7
SVGSASGKSYEQY
>NA|TRBV7-8|TRBJ2-5
ASSLGGPETQY
>TRBD1|TRBV3-1|TRBJ1-2
ASSGDRINYGYT
>NA|TRBV2|TRBJ2-3
ASSPSELADGSTDTQY
>NA|TRBV2|TRBJ1-2
ASRETGNYGYT
>NA|TRBV6-1|TRBJ2-5
ASSSTLGSEETQY